Below are 12 T cell receptor beta chains sequenced from a single sample in a study of PD-1 blockade in classical Hodgkin lymphoma (dated by TCRdb to the early 2020s). To prepare the library, the immunoSEQ multiplex PCR assay was applied. The immuneACCESS repertoire file appears here via TCRdb, limited to in-frame rearrangements. These files lack a portion of the clones; in checked studies, under half of the deficit traces to unresolved V genes, and the cause of the others is not known. The sample profile shows more than 40,000 clones; around 69% of them were found once. The leading ten clones occupy over 2% of the sample. The time point label for this specimen denotes: cycle 4 day 1 (C4D1), after around six weeks of nivolumab. Every trial patient had relapsed following autologous stem cell transplantation, and prior brentuximab vedotin exposure was what differed among cohorts A, B and C. The source was peripheral blood mononuclear cells (PBMCs), collected before the fourth cycle of nivolumab. These receptor sequences come from a human donor with classical Hodgkin lymphoma.

On this clone itself: This may stem from a read error, because a much larger clone lies one nucleotide away. The same CDR3 arises from other DNA sequences in this sample as well. CDR3 amino acids: CASSFGGTTEAFF. Written as DNA, the CDR3 is TGTGCCAGCAGCTTCGGGGGGACCACTGAAGCTTTCTTT. This chain links TRBV5-6 with TRBJ1-1; perhaps TRBD1 as D (5 bases). CDR3 length equals 13 residues. CDR1 and CDR2 (germline): SGHDT, YYEEEE. V was shortened by 2 bases and J by 4 bases, with 9 bases between the two germline ends. Variable domain in full (rest from reference TRBV5-6 and TRBJ1-1): DAGVTQSPTHLIKTRGQQVTLRCSPKSGHDTVSWYQQALGQGPQFIFQYYEEEERQRGNFPDRFSGHQFPNYSSELNVNALLLGDSALYLCASSFGGTTEAFFGQGTRLTVV.

The CDR3 bases are TGTGCCAGCAGCCTCGGAAAGTACTACGAGCAGTACTTC. It translates to CASSLGKYYEQYF. The gene calls are TRBV7-6 and TRBJ2-7, with unresolved D. In germline, CDR1 is SGHVS, CDR2 FNYEAQ. CDR3 size: 13 residues. V lost 5 bases and J 3 bases, leaving 11 bases between the germline ends.

This clone came up once. The chain couples TRBV19 to TRBJ1-1, with D perhaps matching TRBD1 (5 bases). Germline CDR1 LNHDA, CDR2 SQIVND (reference sequence). This CDR3 has 14 amino acids. The ends were cut back, 5 bases at V and 2 bases at J, with 12 bases in the middle. CDR3 sequence: CASSAGVVNTEAFF. In DNA, the CDR3 is TGTGCCAGTAGTGCGGGGGTCGTCAACACTGAAGCTTTCTTT.

This clone was observed a few times. The chain combines TRBV2 with TRBJ2-6; a weak D match, TRBD1 (5 bases). Trimming removed 6 bases from V and 4 bases from J, with 19 bases in between. The CDR3 runs to 17 residues. Germline CDR1 is SNHLY and CDR2 is FYNNEI. CDR3 bases: TGTGCCAGCAGAAGAGTACCAGGGTCGACCGGGGCCAACGTCCTGACTTTC. This sequence encodes CASRRVPGSTGANVLTF.

The rearrangement links TRBV10-3 to TRBJ2-7, with 8 bases identical to TRBD1. Germline CDR1 reads ENHRY; CDR2 reads SYGVKD. This CDR3 has 15 residues. Trimming at V came to 5 bases and at J to 1 base, leaving 7 bases not matched to a gene. The CDR3 DNA reads TGTGCCATCAGTACGGACAGGGAGGATTCCTACGAGCAGTACTTC. Translating gives CAISTDREDSYEQYF.

The genes are TRBV4-3 and TRBJ1-3; the D gene is possibly TRBD1 (6 bases). The CDR3 is made up of 17 amino acids. Deletions cut 0 bases from V and 0 bases from J, with 12 bases between. Germline-derived CDR1 and CDR2 are LGHNA and YSLEER. The CDR3 DNA follows: TGCGCCAGCAGCCAAGATCAGGGGTACCTCTCTGGAAACACCATATATTTT. This gives the protein CASSQDQGYLSGNTIYF.

This clone was observed many times. The chain has TRBV4-1 and TRBJ1-1; possibly TRBD1 for D (5 bases). Germline values: CDR1 MGHRA, CDR2 YSYEKL. The V end was cut by 0 bases, the J end by 8 bases, with 19 bases between. The CDR3 extends over 16 amino acids. The CDR3 protein is CASSQDGAGSASEAFF. The CDR3 DNA reads as TGCGCCAGCAGCCAAGATGGGGCAGGGTCGGCTTCAGAAGCTTTCTTT.

The chain couples TRBV10-3 to TRBJ1-6; a possible D gene is TRBD1 (5 bases). Germline V gene data show CDR1 as ENHRY and CDR2 as SYGVKD. The CDR3 spans 14 residues. Between the trimmed V and J ends, which lost 3 bases and 9 bases, there was a span of 12 bases. CDR3 sequence: CAISEVGGGSPLHF. The CDR3 DNA is TGTGCCATCAGTGAAGTGGGGGGGGGTTCACCCCTCCACTTT.

The chain is built from TRBV11-1 and TRBJ2-7, with 7 bases lining up with TRBD2. V lost 3 bases and J lost 6; bases outside the gene matches: 8. Germline V CDR1 and CDR2: SGHAT, FQDESV (reference sequence). CDR3 size: 14 residues. CDR3 amino acids: CASSLGGGVFEQYF. The DNA of the CDR3 is TGTGCCAGCAGCTTGGGCGGGGGAGTCTTCGAGCAGTACTTC.

The chain is built from TRBV5-6 and TRBJ1-4; TRBD1 aligns across 7 bases. The ends lost 8 bases at V and 5 bases at J; junction bases unmatched: 9. Germline CDR1 is SGHDT and CDR2 is YYEEEE. The CDR3 consists of 14 residues. Here the CDR3 reads CASYRGLINEKLFF. CDR3 nucleotides: TGTGCCAGTTACAGGGGACTCATCAATGAAAAACTGTTTTTT.

The V gene is TRBV18, the J gene TRBJ1-6; 9 positions agree with TRBD1. Germline V gives CDR1 KGHSH, CDR2 LQKENI. V lost 3 bases to trimming and J lost 7 bases; unmatched junction nucleotides: 7. This CDR3 has 16 amino acids. DNA for the CDR3: TGTGCCAGCTCACCGGAACAGGGGGCGAGAAATTCACCCCTCCACTTT. Its protein is CASSPEQGARNSPLHF.

This clone has only a few counts. The genes are TRBV7-9 and TRBJ2-7, with D unclear. V lost 7 bases and J 6 bases, leaving 16 bases between the germline ends. This CDR3 contains 13 residues. Germline V gene sequence: CDR1 SEHNR, CDR2 FQNEAQ (reference sequence). The CDR3 DNA reads TGTGCCAGCACCATCCCCGAGGTGGCCGAGCAGTACTTC. This codes for CASTIPEVAEQYF.